These 10 T cell receptor beta chains were all obtained from the same sample, sequenced in a study of blood T cell repertoires in COVID-19. Clones were sequenced by immunoSEQ multiplex PCR, and TCRdb holds only the in-frame ones, with some missing. The table has about 93,000 clones, about 77% seen once. The sample comprised peripheral blood. The receptors were gathered from a human donor in a cohort sampled during active COVID-19.

The gene calls are TRBV19 and TRBJ1-5; tentatively, D is TRBD1 (5 bases). This CDR3 region has 14 residues. Germline V gene sequence: CDR1 LNHDA, CDR2 SQIVND (reference sequence). The ends were cut back, 8 bases at V and 2 bases at J, with 13 bases in the middle. The CDR3 DNA follows: TGTGCCAGTTGCCCAAGGGGCGGCAATCAGCCCCAGCATTTT. This sequence encodes CASCPRGGNQPQHF.

The rearrangement links TRBV28 to TRBJ1-2; 11 bases line up with TRBD1. CDR1 is MDHEN and CDR2 is SYDVKM in the germline V gene. CDR3 length equals 16 residues. The J segment lost 0 bases and the V segment lost 5 bases, leaving 5 bases of the junction unmatched. The CDR3 coding sequence is TGTGCCAGCAGTAAACGGGACAGGGGGGCTAACTATGGCTACACCTTC. This sequence encodes CASSKRDRGANYGYTF.

There are a few counts of this clone. The J gene is TRBJ2-7, the V gene TRBV7-9; perhaps TRBD2 as D (6 bases). With 1 base removed from V and 6 bases from J, the gap between germline ends came to 16 bases. This CDR3 spans 15 amino acids. Germline V lookup: CDR1 SEHNR, CDR2 FQNEAQ (reference sequence). The CDR3 DNA reads TGTGCCAGCAGCTTAGGAGGTCAGGGAGGCTCCGAGCAGTACTTC. Protein: CASSLGGQGGSEQYF.

The chain recombines TRBV19 with TRBJ1-5, with 9 nucleotides matching TRBD1. The CDR3 runs to 16 residues. CDR1 LNHDA and CDR2 SQIVND come from the germline V gene (reference sequence). V lost 3 bases, J lost 6 bases, and 9 bases stayed unmatched. CDR3 in DNA: TGTGCCAGTAGTATGATACAGGGGGCGTTGGGTCAGCCCCAGCATTTT. Translation: CASSMIQGALGQPQHF.

This clone was detected only a few times. This chain links TRBV7-8 with TRBJ1-5; D is ambiguous. The length of the CDR3 is 15 residues. Germline V CDR1 and CDR2: SGHVS, FQNEAQ. The ends were cut back, 0 bases at V and 4 bases at J, with 10 bases in the middle. The CDR3 protein is CASSLARTANQPQHF. CDR3 coding DNA: TGTGCCAGCAGCTTAGCGCGAACAGCTAATCAGCCCCAGCATTTT.

The V gene is TRBV2, the J gene TRBJ1-1; D is uncertain. Deletions cut 1 base from V and 3 bases from J, with 3 bases between. Germline V gene sequence: CDR1 SNHLY, CDR2 FYNNEI. This CDR3 comprises 12 residues. CDR3 residues: CASSEGHTEAFF. DNA of the CDR3: TGTGCCAGCAGTGAAGGGCACACTGAAGCTTTCTTT.

The chain joins TRBV5-5 to TRBJ2-7; D is possibly TRBD1 (5 bases). The CDR3 covers 15 residues. CDR1 and CDR2 from the germline V gene are SGHKS and YYEKEE (reference sequence). Trimming took off 2 bases at V and 4 bases at J, with 16 bases between the two ends. In DNA, the CDR3 is TGTGCCAGCAGCTTAGGGGAAGGGTTTGAGTACGAGCAGTACTTC. Its translation is CASSLGEGFEYEQYF. Looking up the rest from reference TRBV5-5 and TRBJ2-7 gives the full variable domain: DAGVTQSPTHLIKTRGQQVTLRCSPISGHKSVSWYQQVLGQGPQFIFQYYEKEERGRGNFPDRFSARQFPNYSSELNVNALLLGDSALYLCASSLGEGFEYEQYFGPGTRLTVT.

This clone occurred many times. The chain links TRBV4-1 to TRBJ2-7, with TRBD1 matching 7 bases. The J segment lost 6 bases and the V segment lost 2 bases, leaving 10 bases of the junction unmatched. Per germline, CDR1 MGHRA and CDR2 YSYEKL. The CDR3 runs 15 residues. CDR3 in amino acids: CASSQRTGTLGEQYF. Written as DNA, the CDR3 is TGCGCCAGCAGCCAACGGACAGGTACCCTCGGCGAGCAGTACTTC.

The V gene is TRBV10-3, the J gene TRBJ2-1, with TRBD2 identical over 8 bases. Germline lookup yields CDR1 ENHRY and CDR2 SYGVKD. After removal of 10 bases from V and 1 base from J, the junction contained 6 bases not matched to a gene. The CDR3 sequence is 14 residues long. The CDR3 DNA is TGTGCCACCGGGAGCGGGGGTTCCTACAATGAGCAGTTCTTC. Translation gives CATGSGGSYNEQFF.

The gene calls are TRBV6-1 and TRBJ2-2; maybe TRBD1 (6 bases). Germline V CDR1 and CDR2: MNHNS, SASEGT. The CDR3 totals 16 residues. Trimming stripped 4 bases from V and 4 bases from J, with 16 bases between. CDR3 DNA sequence: TGTGCCAGCAGTGCTAACCCGGGACATTCCACCGGGGAGCTGTTTTTT. Its translation: CASSANPGHSTGELFF.